This T cell receptor (beta chain) was documented in a study of T cell repertoires in cytomegalovirus infection. Background on the study: Indicated by public TCR beta signatures were CMV infection and matching HLA type.

TCRdb re-called the reads through MiXCR, storing one row per CDR3 protein. The profile shows some 200,000 distinct CDR3 sequences, roughly 9.8% of them singletons. The study's findings and limits: In two of eight donors, the top clonotype was HLA-C-restricted CMV-specific. Adding up the frequency of public TCR beta families identified people who carried CMV plus the relevant HLA.

Per germline, CDR1 ENHRY and CDR2 SYGVKD. J gave up 5 bases and V 1 base, and 11 bases lay outside the gene matches. This CDR3 has 19 amino acids. This clonotype was detected many times. Antigen: not known. The chain is built from TRBV10-3 and TRBJ2-1; 13 positions agree with TRBD2. The sample comprised PBMCs. The origin of this receptor is a human donor in good health (CMV status not recorded). Some clones in this sample may be carry-over from other donors' samples. CDR3: CAISEFNLGLAGVNNEQFF. The CDR3 region has the DNA TGTGCCATCAGTGAGTTCAATCTCGGACTAGCGGGAGTAAACAATGAGCAGTTCTTC.